This T cell receptor beta chain came from a study of graft-versus-host responses after intestinal transplantation. Across the study: The study gave all recipients anti-thymocyte globulin induction, then tacrolimus and steroids for approximately 3 years. Whole-study results and caveats: Early post-transplant falls in HvG clones accompanied the peak levels of circulating GvH clones. Recipient marrow showed GvH clones, some seen first in ileum or blood.

Grafts had their tissue processed, releasing intraepithelial and lamina propria lymphocytes. Germline CDR1 and CDR2: MNHEY and SMNVEV (reference sequence). V lost 6 bases and J lost 5, with 26 bases in between. CDR3 size: 17 residues. Comment on this clone: Its antigen is unidentified.

TCRdb's table, derived via immunoSEQ multiplex PCR, lists solely in-frame clones and lacks some. Of 40,000 or so clones listed, about nine tenths are singletons. The origin of this receptor is a human patient who received an intestinal transplant, so some T cells may come from the graft donor. The sequenced sample was ileum tissue, obtained almost 210 days after intestinal transplant. This chain joins TRBV27 and TRBJ2-7, with D maybe TRBD2 (6 bases). The CDR3 region has the DNA TGTGCCAGCAGCCCAACGGGACCCTACGGGAGCGGCAACGAGCAGTACTTC. This sequence encodes CASSPTGPYGSGNEQYF.